This TCR beta chain is from a study of T-cell reconstitution after alpha-beta-depleted transplantation in children (dated by TCRdb to the mid-2010s). The study in broad terms: T-cell immune reconstitution after TCRalphabeta/CD19-depleted allogeneic hematopoietic cell transplantation in children was quantitatively tracked in the study by means of TCR repertoire profiling.

Trimming removed 11 bases from V and 0 bases from J, leaving 17 bases between the germline ends. The cysteine opens and the phenylalanine closes a CDR3 of 15 amino acids. Left in the record is the CDR3 DNA by itself, 45 bases read in frame from the first base. According to the germline V gene, CDR1 reads ENHRY and CDR2 reads SYGVKD. Libraries were made using PCR. The instrument was an Illumina HiSeq 2500. Molecular barcoding was employed in the preparation of TCR libraries, with unique molecular identifiers being used to normalize TCRbeta repertoire quantification. TCRdb ran its own pipeline on the public reads, namely fastp trimming at Q25 and MiXCR clone calling, and kept in-frame beta chains. Each CDR3 protein gets just one entry, which takes the most common genes and DNA from the rows behind it. In this sample the table shows 500,000 or so distinct CDR3 sequences, roughly 33% of which occur a single time. The top ten clonotypes cover roughly 2.5% of the sample.

Regarding this clonotype: Its binding antigen is unknown. No base quality information exists; no much larger clone differs at one position.

The specimen comprised PBMCs from the stem cell graft donor, sampled from the stem cell graft. The sequence came from a human donor who donated a stem cell graft to a child with aplastic anemia. The V and J genes are TRBV10-3 and TRBJ2-4; TRBD1 is possibly the D segment (6 matching bases). CDR3 reads: CASASGQLAKNIQYF. The nucleotides read TGTGCCTCCGCTTCGGGACAATTAGCCAAAAACATTCAGTACTTC.